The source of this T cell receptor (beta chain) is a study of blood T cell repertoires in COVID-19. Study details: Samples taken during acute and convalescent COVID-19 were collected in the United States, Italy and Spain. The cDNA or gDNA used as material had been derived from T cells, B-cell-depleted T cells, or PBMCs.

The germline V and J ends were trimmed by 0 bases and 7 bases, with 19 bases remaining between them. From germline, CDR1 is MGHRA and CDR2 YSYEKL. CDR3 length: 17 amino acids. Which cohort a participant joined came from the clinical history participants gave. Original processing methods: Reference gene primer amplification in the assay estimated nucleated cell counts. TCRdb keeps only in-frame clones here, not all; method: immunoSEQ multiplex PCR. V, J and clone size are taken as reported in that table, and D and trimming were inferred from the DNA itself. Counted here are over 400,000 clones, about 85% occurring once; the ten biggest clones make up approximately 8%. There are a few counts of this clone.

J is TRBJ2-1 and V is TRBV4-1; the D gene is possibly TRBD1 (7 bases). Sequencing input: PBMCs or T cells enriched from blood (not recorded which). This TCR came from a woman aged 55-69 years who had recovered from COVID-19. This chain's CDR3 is CASSQDQAAGGQNEQFF. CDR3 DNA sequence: TGCGCCAGCAGCCAAGATCAAGCGGCAGGGGGGCAGAATGAGCAGTTCTTC.